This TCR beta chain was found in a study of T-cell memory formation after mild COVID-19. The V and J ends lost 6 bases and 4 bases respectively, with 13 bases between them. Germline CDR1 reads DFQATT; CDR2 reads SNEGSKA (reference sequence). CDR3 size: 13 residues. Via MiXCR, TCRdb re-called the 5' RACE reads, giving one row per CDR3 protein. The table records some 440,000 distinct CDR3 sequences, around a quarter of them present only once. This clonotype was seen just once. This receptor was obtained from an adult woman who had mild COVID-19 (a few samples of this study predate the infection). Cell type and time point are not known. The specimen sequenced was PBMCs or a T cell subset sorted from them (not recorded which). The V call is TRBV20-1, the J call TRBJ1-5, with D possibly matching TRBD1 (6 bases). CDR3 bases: TGCAGTGCCCATATCAGGGGAAATCAGCCCCAGCATTTT. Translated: CSAHIRGNQPQHF.